The 16 T cell receptor beta chains below come from one sample, sequenced in a study of OX40 agonist ivuxolimab in advanced cancers. Generated by immunoSEQ multiplex PCR, the TCRdb table keeps only in-frame clones and is missing some. The sample contains about 79,000 clones, approximately 91% of which appear only once. The input for sequencing was CD4+ or CD8+ T cells sorted from blood, taken in a trial of the OX40 agonist ivuxolimab. These receptor sequences come from an adult with an advanced solid tumor such as melanoma, head and neck, liver or kidney cancer.

V usage is TRBV21-1 and J usage is TRBJ1-4; the DNA was not compared with TRBD1, the D call given in the table. TRBV21-1 is a pseudogene locus. The CDR3 is 21 residues long. This CDR3 reads CASSPRPRDRGPLATNEKLFF. CDR3 DNA sequence: TGTGCCAGCAGCCCCCGACCCCGAGACAGGGGGCCCCTTGCAACTAATGAAAAACTGTTTTTT.

The chain links TRBV30 to TRBJ2-5; 13 bases match TRBD2. The V and J ends lost 5 bases and 2 bases, in that order; junction bases with no gene match: 11. This CDR3 has 17 residues. Germline V lookup: CDR1 GTSNPN, CDR2 SVGIG (reference sequence). CDR3 DNA sequence: TGTGCCTGGGTCTCCGGGACTAGCGGGGTGTTTCAAGAGACCCAGTACTTC. It yields the protein CAWVSGTSGVFQETQYF.

V is TRBV11-3 and J is TRBJ2-1; D is undetermined. In germline, CDR1 is SGHNT, CDR2 YENEEA. The germline V and J ends were trimmed by 2 bases and 9 bases, with 5 bases remaining between them. The CDR3 is 11 amino acids. CDR3 sequence (DNA): TGTGCCAGCAGCTTAAGAGGTGAGCAGTTCTTC. Its translation: CASSLRGEQFF.

This chain connects TRBV30 to TRBJ2-7, with 10 nucleotides matching TRBD2. This CDR3 has 16 residues. Per germline, CDR1 GTSNPN and CDR2 SVGIG (reference sequence). The V segment lost 7 bases and the J segment 2 bases; nucleotides outside the gene matches: 14. The CDR3 sequence: CASDGTSDLNTYEQYF. The CDR3 DNA is TGTGCCTCAGACGGGACTAGCGACCTAAATACCTACGAGCAGTACTTC.

The chain links TRBV13 to TRBJ2-1, with 9 positions matching TRBD1. Germline CDR1 reads PRHDT; CDR2 reads FYEKMQ (reference sequence). J lost 1 base, V lost 5 bases, and 6 bases had no gene match. CDR3 length: 16 residues. The CDR3, as DNA: TGTGCCAGCAGCGGGATGGGACAGGGTTCCTACAATGAGCAGTTCTTC. Amino acid sequence: CASSGMGQGSYNEQFF. Full variable domain (rest looked up from reference TRBV13 and TRBJ2-1): AAGVIQSPRHLIKEKRETATLKCYPIPRHDTVYWYQQGPGQDPQFLISFYEKMQSDKGSIPDRFSAQQFSDYHSELNMSSLELGDSALYFCASSGMGQGSYNEQFFGPGTRLTVL.

V usage is TRBV6-6 and J usage is TRBJ2-7; TRBD2 agrees at 7 bases. Trimming took 2 bases from V and 3 from J; bases not matched to a gene: 7. Germline V gene data show CDR1 as MNHNY and CDR2 as SVGAGI (reference sequence). This CDR3 spans 15 amino acids. The CDR3 nucleotides are TGTGCCAGCAGTTACCCGGGGGGTACGAACTACGAGCAGTACTTC. It translates to CASSYPGGTNYEQYF.

V gene TRBV4-1 combines with J gene TRBJ2-1, with 13 bases aligning to TRBD2. CDR1 is MGHRA, CDR2 YSYEKL, per germline. V lost 4 bases, J lost 8 bases, and 5 bases stayed unmatched. The CDR3 runs 15 residues. The CDR3: CASSLGTSGIDEQFF. CDR3 nucleotide sequence: TGCGCCAGCAGCCTAGGGACTAGCGGGATCGATGAGCAGTTCTTC.

V usage is TRBV6-6 and J usage is TRBJ1-5; D is undetermined. The CDR3 spans 14 residues. Germline V CDR1 and CDR2: MNHNY, SVGAGI (reference sequence). V was clipped by 4 bases and J by 3 bases, with 10 bases between them. CDR3 residues: CASSSAGNNQPQHF. The DNA for the CDR3 is TGTGCCAGCAGTTCCGCAGGAAACAATCAGCCCCAGCATTTT.

In DNA, the CDR3 is TGCGCCAGCAGCTTGATCAGGGAGGACACTGAAGCTTTCTTT. Its translation: CASSLIREDTEAFF. This chain joins TRBV5-1 and TRBJ1-1, with D maybe TRBD1 (5 bases). The CDR3 consists of 14 residues. V dropped 1 base and J dropped 3 bases, with 10 bases sitting between them. Germline values: CDR1 SGHRS, CDR2 YFSETQ.

J is TRBJ2-1 and V is TRBV2, with no clear D. The CDR3 runs to 13 residues. Looked up from germline, CDR1 is SNHLY and CDR2 is FYNNEI. Trimming removed 6 bases from V and 7 bases from J, with 13 bases in between. The CDR3: CASRWTPRNEQFF. For the CDR3, the DNA is TGTGCCAGCAGGTGGACCCCCCGGAATGAGCAGTTCTTC.

As regards this clone: The sample carries other DNA sequences with the same CDR3. The J gene is TRBJ2-7, the V gene TRBV2; the match to TRBD2 covers 7 bases. V gave up 3 bases and J gave up 0 bases; unmatched junction bases: 17. The CDR3 runs 19 residues. Germline V gene sequence: CDR1 SNHLY, CDR2 FYNNEI. CDR3 sequence (DNA): TGTGCCAGCAGTGAGGACGGGGACTTAAGCGGGGTAAGCTCCTACGAGCAGTACTTC. This translates into CASSEDGDLSGVSSYEQYF.

Worth noting for this clone: The identical CDR3 is also encoded by other nucleotide sequences in the sample. This chain connects TRBV21-1 to TRBJ1-1. TRBV21-1 is shown as a pseudogene. The CDR3 runs 14 residues. CDR3 loop: CASSEGKMNTEAFF. Written as DNA, the CDR3 is TGTGCCAGTTCCGAAGGGAAGATGAACACTGAAGCTTTCTTT.

This chain links TRBV5-1 with TRBJ1-5, with D unresolved. Germline-derived CDR1 and CDR2 are SGHRS and YFSETQ. Trimming cost V 4 bases and J 0 bases, with 5 bases left between them. CDR3 length: 13 amino acids. The CDR3 spells CASSPYSNQPQHF. CDR3 bases: TGCGCCAGCAGCCCTTATAGCAATCAGCCCCAGCATTTT.

This clone is medium-sized in the sample. The identical CDR3 is also encoded by other nucleotide sequences in the sample. The V gene is TRBV7-9, the J gene TRBJ1-3, with D perhaps matching TRBD1 (5 bases). The CDR3 loop spans 11 amino acids. Deletions cut 8 bases from V and 4 bases from J, with 6 bases between. Germline-derived CDR1 and CDR2 are SEHNR and FQNEAQ (reference sequence). The CDR3 region is CASGGGNTIYF. The CDR3 nucleotides are TGTGCCAGCGGGGGGGGAAACACCATATATTTT.

This chain connects TRBV5-1 to TRBJ2-1; no clear D. Between the trimmed V and J ends, which lost 2 bases and 6 bases, there was a span of 6 bases. This CDR3 has 12 residues. Per germline, CDR1 SGHRS and CDR2 YFSETQ. The CDR3 region is CASSFGTNEQFF. For the CDR3, the DNA is TGCGCCAGCAGCTTTGGTACCAATGAGCAGTTCTTC.

This rearrangement joins TRBV5-1 to TRBJ2-3; a weak D match, TRBD1 (5 bases). This CDR3 region has 14 residues. V was shortened by 3 bases and J by 6 bases, with 14 bases between the two germline ends. CDR1 is SGHRS, CDR2 YFSETQ, per germline. The CDR3 sequence is CASSSNTGLDTQYF. CDR3 bases: TGCGCCAGCAGCTCCAATACAGGTTTGGATACGCAGTATTTT. Full variable domain (rest looked up from reference TRBV5-1 and TRBJ2-3): KAGVTQTPRYLIKTRGQQVTLSCSPISGHRSVSWYQQTPGQGLQFLFEYFSETQRNKGNFPGRFSGRQFSNSRSEMNVSTLELGDSALYLCASSSNTGLDTQYFGPGTRLTVL.